At least ten counts were recorded for the clone carrying this TCR beta chain. Its target is unknown. V shed 1 base and J shed 1 base, with 12 bases lying between them. There are 16 residues in the CDR3. The germline V gene encodes CDR1 SGHTA and CDR2 FQGNSA. The sample is drawn from a study of T cell repertoires in cytomegalovirus infection. Looking at the study overall: Well-studied HLA-B-restricted epitopes and recently identified HLA-C-restricted epitopes of CMV were both used in the study. Public TCR beta signatures were indicative of both CMV infection and a matching HLA type. The study, taken as a whole, reports: Carriers of CMV and the relevant HLA type were discriminated by public TCR beta frequency.

One entry per CDR3 protein, called by TCRdb with MiXCR from the reads. Of over 250,000 distinct CDR3 sequences listed, about 20% were seen once; the top ten hold roughly a fifth. The V call is TRBV7-2, the J call TRBJ2-3; perhaps TRBD2 as D (6 bases). The specimen was cultured PBMCs, collected from culture after CMV antigen stimulation. The receptor's source is a human donor in good health (CMV status not recorded). Some clones in this sample may be carry-over from other donors' samples. DNA for the CDR3: TGTGCCAGCAGCTTAGTAGCGGTTGGGGGCACAGATACGCAGTATTTT. As protein: CASSLVAVGGTDTQYF.